Listed below are T cell receptor beta chains from one sample, sequenced in a study of somatic mutations in cytotoxic T cells in rheumatoid arthritis. The data were produced by immunoSEQ multiplex PCR, yet TCRdb's version contains in-frame clones alone and is incomplete. The repertoire holds roughly 16,000 clones, with 77% as singletons. Source material: CD8+ T cells sorted from blood. All receptors derive from an adult with rheumatoid arthritis. The CDR3 runs from the conserved cysteine through the conserved F or W. Fields, in order: D gene, clone size, J gene, V gene, CDR3 protein, CDR3 DNA. The D gene is left open where the match is weak. The listing skips clone size in some rows; elsewhere it reads once, few, many or a size class.

- - TRBJ2-2 TRBV6-1 CASSEVRGANTGELFF TGTGCCAGCAGTGAAGTTAGGGGGGCGAACACCGGGGAGCTGTTTTTT
- - TRBJ1-6 TRBV30 CAWSGEGPWNSPLHF TGTGCCTGGAGTGGAGAGGGACCTTGGAATTCACCCCTCCACTTT
- - TRBJ1-5 TRBV10-2 CASSESKGQPQHF TGCGCCAGCAGTGAGTCGAAGGGTCAGCCCCAGCATTTT
- once TRBJ2-3 TRBV7-8 CASSLQMGVGDDTQYF TGTGCCAGCAGCCTCCAGATGGGGGTGGGCGACGATACGCAGTATTTT
- once TRBJ2-5 TRBV7-2 CASSSGVGNTVETQYF TGTGCCAGCAGCTCCGGGGTGGGGAACACGGTGGAGACCCAGTACTTC
- - TRBJ2-3 TRBV6-5 CASSYGGGPTDTQYF TGTGCCAGCAGTTACGGGGGGGGGCCCACAGATACGCAGTATTTT
- once TRBJ1-4 TRBV21-1 CASRARDNEKLFF TGTGCCAGCAGGGCCAGGGATAATGAAAAACTGTTTTTT
- - TRBJ2-7 TRBV6-6 CASNTAYEQYF TGTGCCAGCAACACCGCCTACGAGCAGTACTTC
- - TRBJ1-5 TRBV27 CASQQGGQPQHF TGTGCCAGCCAACAAGGGGGTCAGCCCCAGCATTTT
- - TRBJ1-3 TRBV15 CATSGDRPSGNTIYF TGTGCCACCAGCGGAGACAGGCCCTCTGGAAACACCATATATTTT
- - TRBJ2-3 TRBV25-1 CASRASIADTQYF TGTGCCAGCAGGGCTAGTATAGCAGATACGCAGTATTTT
TRBD2 once TRBJ2-4 TRBV7-8 CASSTPSGGGGDIQYF TGTGCCAGCAGCACTCCTTCCGGGGGGGGAGGGGACATTCAGTACTTC
TRBD2 - TRBJ2-3 TRBV7-9 CASSLLRGGDDTQYF TGTGCCAGCAGCTTGTTGCGGGGGGGCGATGATACGCAGTATTTT